These 28 T cell receptor beta chains share one sample of origin, sequenced in a study of T cells after yellow fever vaccination. TCRdb re-derived calls from the 5' RACE reads in MiXCR, one entry per CDR3 protein. The table shows 140,000 to 150,000 distinct CDR3 sequences, with about 7% occurring only once. The sequencing here drew on CD4+ T cells sorted from PBMCs, taken 10 days after the yellow fever booster vaccination. The receptors shown here come from a man in his thirties or forties who received the YFV17D yellow fever vaccine.

The gene calls are TRBV23-1 and TRBJ2-7, with a tentative D call TRBD2 (7 bases). TRBV23-1 is designated an ORF whose function remains uncertain. CDR3 size: 14 residues. The germline V and J ends were trimmed by 6 bases and 1 base, with 13 bases remaining between them. CDR3: CASRLQGGSYEQYF. The CDR3 bases are TGCGCCAGCAGGCTACAGGGAGGGTCCTACGAGCAGTACTTC.

This clonotype occurred once. The chain uses TRBV20-1 and TRBJ2-2; D remains ambiguous. Germline V CDR1 and CDR2: DFQATT, SNEGSKA (reference sequence). The CDR3 length is 14 residues. V was shortened by 4 bases and J by 1 base, with 10 bases between the two germline ends. CDR3: CSANGPLNTGELFF. The CDR3 DNA is TGCAGTGCTAACGGACCTCTGAACACCGGGGAGCTGTTTTTT.

Ten or more counts support this clonotype. This chain uses TRBV10-3 with TRBJ1-2; D gene unclear. Germline CDR1 is ENHRY and CDR2 is SYGVKD. The V end was cut by 10 bases, the J end by 2 bases, with 14 bases between. The CDR3 contains 13 residues. CDR3 in amino acids: CATTQPQNYGYTF. The CDR3 DNA is TGTGCCACCACCCAACCGCAAAACTATGGCTACACCTTC.

The J gene is TRBJ2-1, the V gene TRBV30; a weak D match, TRBD2 (5 bases). The CDR3 is 12 residues long. Germline V gene data show CDR1 as GTSNPN and CDR2 as SVGIG (reference sequence). Trimming shortened V by 3 bases and J by 10 bases, and 13 bases separated the two germline ends. The CDR3, as DNA: TGTGCCTGGAGGACGGGGAAGAGAGAGCAGTTCTTC. Translation: CAWRTGKREQFF.

This clonotype appeared many times. J is TRBJ2-1 and V is TRBV3-1, with 9 nucleotides matching TRBD1. The V segment lost 8 bases and the J segment 10 bases; nucleotides outside the gene matches: 12. Germline V CDR1 and CDR2: LGHDT, YNNKEL (reference sequence). CDR3 length: 14 residues. Here the CDR3 reads CASGVQGAQKEQFF. The DNA of the CDR3 is TGTGCCAGCGGGGTACAGGGGGCCCAGAAGGAGCAGTTCTTC.

V gene TRBV4-2 combines with J gene TRBJ2-1; D is possibly TRBD2 (6 bases). The CDR3 has 17 residues. Trimming left V 4 bases short and J 0 bases short, with 16 bases between. From germline, CDR1 is LGHNA and CDR2 YNFKEQ. The CDR3 region is CASSPRGGDLSYNEQFF. Here the CDR3 DNA reads TGTGCCAGCAGCCCCCGGGGAGGCGACCTCTCCTACAATGAGCAGTTCTTC.

This clonotype was recorded at least ten times. This chain joins TRBV19 and TRBJ2-1, with 12 positions matching TRBD2. This CDR3 is built from 15 residues. Germline V gene data show CDR1 as LNHDA and CDR2 as SQIVND (reference sequence). Trimming cost V 1 base and J 6 bases; bases outside gene matches: 1. CDR3 bases: TGTGCCAGTAGTATAGGACTAGCGGGGGTCAATGAGCAGTTCTTC. Encoded protein: CASSIGLAGVNEQFF.

This clonotype appeared many times. V gene TRBV12-3 or TRBV12-4 combines with J gene TRBJ2-6; D not resolved. Trimming shortened V by 6 bases and J by 4 bases, and 7 bases separated the two germline ends. The CDR3 is 13 residues long. CDR3 in amino acids: CASRHTGANVLTF. The CDR3 DNA reads TGTGCCAGCAGGCACACGGGGGCCAACGTCCTGACTTTC.

This clonotype has just a few counts. At one end the junction does not follow the germline gene, possibly because of a read error. The J gene is TRBJ2-4, the V gene TRBV12-3 or TRBV12-4; D perhaps matches TRBD1 (6 bases). This CDR3 is 16 amino acids long. CDR3 sequence reads: CASSLALGPHDRRIHF. The CDR3 DNA reads TGTGCCAGCAGTTTAGCGCTGGGCCCTCACGACAGGCGTATACACTTC.

This clonotype was found many times. The rearrangement uses TRBV6-2 or TRBV6-3 and TRBJ2-7; 10 nucleotides match TRBD1. The CDR3 consists of 14 residues. J lost 5 bases, V lost 5 bases, and 6 bases had no gene match. CDR1 is MNHEY, CDR2 SVGEGT, per germline. CDR3: CASSRQGAANEQYF. The DNA for the CDR3 is TGTGCCAGCAGTCGACAGGGGGCGGCTAACGAGCAGTACTTC.

This clonotype came up a few times. J is TRBJ1-2 and V is TRBV30; no definite D call. This CDR3 is 11 amino acids long. Germline CDR1 is GTSNPN and CDR2 is SVGIG (reference sequence). Trimming removed 0 bases from V and 7 bases from J, with 6 bases in between. The CDR3 sequence: CAWSVLRGYTF. CDR3 DNA sequence: TGTGCCTGGAGTGTACTTCGTGGCTACACCTTC.

This clonotype was found many times. The chain couples TRBV24-1 to TRBJ2-3; no definite D call. The CDR3 has 16 amino acids. Trimming removed 10 bases from V and 2 bases from J, with 21 bases in between. From germline, CDR1 is KGHDR and CDR2 SFDVKD. The CDR3 DNA reads as TGTGCCACGAGGTCGTGCGACATCGATTACACAGATACGCAGTATTTT. The encoded protein is CATRSCDIDYTDTQYF.

This clonotype showed up many times. This chain links TRBV25-1 with TRBJ2-7; 11 nucleotides match TRBD2. CDR3 size: 13 residues. Germline V gene data show CDR1 as MGHDK and CDR2 as SYGVNS. After removal of 8 bases from V and 6 bases from J, the junction contained 6 bases not matched to a gene. This CDR3 is CASLAGGVGEQYF. The CDR3 DNA sequence: TGTGCCAGCCTAGCGGGAGGAGTAGGCGAGCAGTACTTC.

The chain links TRBV20-1 to TRBJ2-5, with TRBD2 matching over 11 bases. Germline V gene lookup returns CDR1 DFQATT and CDR2 SNEGSKA (reference sequence). V shed 6 bases and J 0 bases; nucleotides not matched to a gene: 9. The CDR3 spans 16 residues. The CDR3: CSASGLADLYQETQYF. The CDR3 bases are TGCAGTGCCTCGGGACTAGCGGACTTGTACCAAGAGACCCAGTACTTC.

The table lists this clonotype with many counts. The V gene is TRBV14, the J gene TRBJ2-5; the match to TRBD1 covers 7 bases. The CDR3 totals 17 residues. V shed 1 base, J shed 5 bases, and the junction held 13 bases outside the gene matches. Per the germline V gene, CDR1 is SGHDN and CDR2 is FVKESK. The CDR3 sequence: CASSQVNRGRTRETQYF. The CDR3 nucleotides are TGTGCCAGCAGCCAAGTGAACAGGGGTAGGACCCGGGAGACCCAGTACTTC.

This clonotype has a handful of counts. V is TRBV12-3 or TRBV12-4 and J is TRBJ1-2; the D gene is possibly TRBD1 (6 bases). The CDR3 spans 14 residues. V gave up 6 bases and J gave up 8 bases, with 19 bases separating them. CDR3 loop: CASSKTGHMIGYTF. CDR3 in DNA: TGTGCCAGCAGCAAAACGGGACATATGATCGGCTACACCTTC.

This clonotype was observed at least ten times. CDR3 coding DNA: TGCGCCAGCAGCTTGGCCAGGGGAGGAGCTGAAGCTTTCTTT. This gives the protein CASSLARGGAEAFF. The genes are TRBV5-1 and TRBJ1-1; tentatively, D is TRBD1 (6 bases). The CDR3 consists of 14 residues. The germline V gene has CDR1 SGHRS and CDR2 YFSETQ. Between the trimmed V and J ends, which lost 0 bases and 6 bases, there was a span of 12 bases.

This clonotype occurred many times. The V gene is TRBV7-2, the J gene TRBJ2-7; D may match TRBD1 or TRBD2 (5 bases each). Germline V gene lookup returns CDR1 SGHTA and CDR2 FQGNSA. The germline V and J ends were trimmed by 5 bases and 2 bases, with 13 bases remaining between them. The CDR3 spans 14 residues. CDR3 loop: CASSRGPRTYEQYF. In DNA form, the CDR3 reads TGTGCCAGCAGCAGGGGACCAAGAACCTACGAGCAGTACTTC. Complete variable domain (other parts from reference TRBV7-2 and TRBJ2-7): GAGVSQSPSNKVTEKGKDVELRCDPISGHTALYWYRQSLGQGLEFLIYFQGNSAPDKSGLPSDRFSAERTGGSVSTLTIQRTQQEDSAVYLCASSRGPRTYEQYFGPGTRLTVT.

This clonotype occurred many times. The rearrangement joins TRBV15 to TRBJ2-1, with TRBD2 identical over 8 bases. Germline lookup yields CDR1 LNHNV and CDR2 YYDKDF (reference sequence). The V segment lost 8 bases and the J segment 5 bases; nucleotides outside the gene matches: 11. The CDR3 is made up of 15 amino acids. CDR3 sequence (DNA): TGTGCCACCGGGGTAAGCGGGAGTATGAACAATGAGCAGTTCTTC. Its protein is CATGVSGSMNNEQFF.

This clonotype was recorded at least ten times. This chain uses TRBV15 with TRBJ1-2, with TRBD1 as a possible D gene (5 bases). Trimming left V 0 bases short and J 5 bases short, with 13 bases between. Germline values: CDR1 LNHNV, CDR2 YYDKDF (reference sequence). The CDR3 length is 15 residues. As DNA, the CDR3 is TGTGCCACCAGCAGAGATCAGACAGCGGGTTATGGCTACACCTTC. Translation gives CATSRDQTAGYGYTF.

This clonotype was seen at least ten times. The CDR3 here is CASSSGDNPYEQYF. CDR3 DNA: TGCGCCAGCAGCTCGGGGGACAACCCGTACGAGCAGTACTTC. The chain employs TRBV5-1 and TRBJ2-7; D assignment may be TRBD1 or TRBD2 (6 bases each). The CDR3 runs to 14 residues. Germline CDR1 and CDR2: SGHRS and YFSETQ. V lost 3 bases and J lost 4, with 14 bases in between. The full variable domain, completed using reference TRBV5-1 and TRBJ2-7, is KAGVTQTPRYLIKTRGQQVTLSCSPISGHRSVSWYQQTPGQGLQFLFEYFSETQRNKGNFPGRFSGRQFSNSRSEMNVSTLELGDSALYLCASSSGDNPYEQYFGPGTRLTVT.

Ten or more counts support this clonotype. V and J are TRBV3-1 and TRBJ2-5; tentative D call: TRBD2 (5 bases). Germline lookup yields CDR1 LGHDT and CDR2 YNNKEL (reference sequence). Deletions cut 5 bases from V and 0 bases from J, with 19 bases between. There are 17 residues in the CDR3. The CDR3 sequence is CASSTRGSKGNQETQYF. DNA for the CDR3: TGTGCCAGCAGCACCCGAGGGTCCAAAGGCAACCAAGAGACCCAGTACTTC.

This rearrangement joins TRBV20-1 to TRBJ2-5; no firm D call. V dropped 4 bases and J dropped 5 bases, with 5 bases sitting between them. Germline lookup yields CDR1 DFQATT and CDR2 SNEGSKA (reference sequence). The CDR3 sequence is 10 residues long. The CDR3 region has the DNA TGCAGTGCTAATTGGGAGACCCAGTACTTC. Translated, it gives CSANWETQYF.

This clonotype was recorded at least ten times. The rearrangement links TRBV7-6 to TRBJ2-1, with D possibly TRBD1 on 8 matching bases. CDR1 SGHVS and CDR2 FNYEAQ come from the germline V gene. The CDR3 consists of 16 residues. V was trimmed by 5 bases and J by 5 bases, leaving 19 bases between them. CDR3 sequence reads: CASSPMGGTGDNEQFF. DNA for the CDR3: TGTGCCAGCAGCCCAATGGGGGGGACAGGAGACAATGAGCAGTTCTTC. Using reference TRBV7-6 and TRBJ2-1 for the parts outside the CDR3, the full variable domain is GAGVSQSPRYKVTKRGQDVALRCDPISGHVSLYWYRQALGQGPEFLTYFNYEAQQDKSGLPNDRFSAERPEGSISTLTIQRTEQRDSAMYRCASSPMGGTGDNEQFFGPGTRLTVL.

Many counts were recorded for this clonotype. J is TRBJ2-7 and V is TRBV18; D unresolved. With 6 bases removed from V and 2 bases from J, the gap between germline ends came to 17 bases. The V gene's germline CDR1 is KGHSH and CDR2 LQKENI. The CDR3 runs 15 residues. The CDR3 loop reads CASSPAEKFPYEQYF. CDR3 DNA sequence: TGTGCCAGCTCTCCGGCAGAGAAGTTTCCCTACGAGCAGTACTTC.

This clonotype was recorded at least ten times. The chain links TRBV21-1 to TRBJ2-7. TRBV21-1 is a known pseudogene. CDR3 size: 15 residues. The CDR3 region has the DNA TGTGCCAGCAGCACACTGGGCAGTTTAACCTACGAGCAGTACTTC. Its translation is CASSTLGSLTYEQYF.

In its sample, this clonotype was seen many times. V is TRBV9 and J is TRBJ2-3; D might be TRBD2 (5 bases). The CDR3 runs 15 residues. Germline V CDR1 and CDR2: SGDLS, YYNGEE. V was pared by 1 base and J by 0 bases, with 9 bases between. CDR3 amino acids: CASSVRGSSTDTQYF. The CDR3 DNA is TGTGCCAGCAGCGTACGGGGTTCTAGCACAGATACGCAGTATTTT.

This clonotype appeared many times. This chain joins TRBV7-2 and TRBJ2-1; TRBD2 matches 7 bases. With V trimmed by 3 bases and J by 2 bases, 7 bases remained unmatched. Germline V gene sequence: CDR1 SGHTA, CDR2 FQGNSA. CDR3 length: 16 residues. The CDR3 sequence: CASSFGPGLTYNEQFF. The CDR3 coding sequence is TGTGCCAGCAGCTTCGGCCCGGGACTAACCTACAATGAGCAGTTCTTC.